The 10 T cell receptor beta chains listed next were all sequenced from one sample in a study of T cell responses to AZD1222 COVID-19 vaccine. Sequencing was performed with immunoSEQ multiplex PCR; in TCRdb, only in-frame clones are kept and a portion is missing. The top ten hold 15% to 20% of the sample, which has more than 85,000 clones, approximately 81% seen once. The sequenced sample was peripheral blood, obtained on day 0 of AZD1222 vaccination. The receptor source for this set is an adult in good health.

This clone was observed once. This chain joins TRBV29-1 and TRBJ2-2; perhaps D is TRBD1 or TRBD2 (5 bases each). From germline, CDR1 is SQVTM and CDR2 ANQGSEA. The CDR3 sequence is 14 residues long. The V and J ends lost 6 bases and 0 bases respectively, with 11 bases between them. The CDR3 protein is CSVGPGTNTGELFF. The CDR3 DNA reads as TGCAGCGTGGGACCCGGAACGAACACCGGGGAGCTGTTTTTT.

CDR3 sequence (DNA): TGTGCCAGCTCACCTAGAGACAAGGGACTAACAGACAATGAGCAGTTCTTC. Its translation: CASSPRDKGLTDNEQFF. The V call is TRBV18, the J call TRBJ2-1; TRBD2 agrees at 7 bases. After removal of 3 bases from V and 5 bases from J, the junction contained 13 bases not matched to a gene. Germline lookup yields CDR1 KGHSH and CDR2 LQKENI. The CDR3 sequence is 17 residues long.

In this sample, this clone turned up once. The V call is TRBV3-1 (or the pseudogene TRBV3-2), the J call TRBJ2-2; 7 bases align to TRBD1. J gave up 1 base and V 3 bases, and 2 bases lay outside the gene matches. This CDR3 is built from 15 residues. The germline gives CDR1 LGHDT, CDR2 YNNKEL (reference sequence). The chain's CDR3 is CASSQGQLNTGELFF. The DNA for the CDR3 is TGTGCCAGCAGCCAGGGACAGCTGAACACCGGGGAGCTGTTTTTT.

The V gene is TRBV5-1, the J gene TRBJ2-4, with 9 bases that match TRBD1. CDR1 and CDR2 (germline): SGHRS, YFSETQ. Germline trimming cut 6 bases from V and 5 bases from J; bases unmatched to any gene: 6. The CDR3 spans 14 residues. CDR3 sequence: CASTPGQGQNIQYF. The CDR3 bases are TGCGCCAGCACCCCGGGACAGGGCCAAAACATTCAGTACTTC.

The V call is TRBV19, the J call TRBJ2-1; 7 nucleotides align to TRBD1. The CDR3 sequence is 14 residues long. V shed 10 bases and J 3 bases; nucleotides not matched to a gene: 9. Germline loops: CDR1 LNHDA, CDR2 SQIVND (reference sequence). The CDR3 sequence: CATQDRQYYNEQFF. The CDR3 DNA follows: TGTGCCACCCAGGACAGGCAGTACTACAATGAGCAGTTCTTC.

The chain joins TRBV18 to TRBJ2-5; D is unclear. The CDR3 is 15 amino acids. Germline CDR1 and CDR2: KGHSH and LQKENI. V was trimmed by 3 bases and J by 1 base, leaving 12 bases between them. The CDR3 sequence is CASSPKQPPQETQYF. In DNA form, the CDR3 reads TGTGCCAGCTCACCCAAACAGCCACCCCAAGAGACCCAGTACTTC.

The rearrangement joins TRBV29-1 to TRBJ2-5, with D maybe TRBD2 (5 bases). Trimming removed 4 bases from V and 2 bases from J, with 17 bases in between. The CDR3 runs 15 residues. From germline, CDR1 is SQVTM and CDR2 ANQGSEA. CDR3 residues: CSVAGIPSRQETQYF. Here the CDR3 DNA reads TGCAGCGTTGCCGGGATCCCGTCAAGACAAGAGACCCAGTACTTC.

CDR3 in DNA: TGTGCCAGTAGTACTGACGGAGGGGTGACAGATACGCAGTATTTT. Its translation: CASSTDGGVTDTQYF. The chain is built from TRBV19 and TRBJ2-3; a possible D gene is TRBD2 (6 bases). Germline CDR1 LNHDA, CDR2 SQIVND (reference sequence). This CDR3 has 15 residues. The V gene lost 4 bases and the J gene lost 3 bases, with 14 bases spanning the gap.

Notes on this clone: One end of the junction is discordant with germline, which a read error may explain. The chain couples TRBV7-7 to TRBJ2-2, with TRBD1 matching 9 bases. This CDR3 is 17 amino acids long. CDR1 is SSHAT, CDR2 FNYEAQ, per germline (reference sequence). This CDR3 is CASSPAWGQGNTGELFF. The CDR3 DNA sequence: TGTGCTAGCAGCCCTGCTTGGGGACAGGGAAACACCGGGGAGCTGTTTTTT.

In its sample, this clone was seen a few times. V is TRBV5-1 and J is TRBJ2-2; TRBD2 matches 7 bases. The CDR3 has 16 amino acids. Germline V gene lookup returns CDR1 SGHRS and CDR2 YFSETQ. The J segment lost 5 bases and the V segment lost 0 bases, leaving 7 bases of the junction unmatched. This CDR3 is CASSLEPAGLTGELFF. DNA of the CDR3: TGCGCCAGCAGCTTGGAGCCAGCGGGGCTGACCGGGGAGCTGTTTTTT.